The next 8 T cell receptor beta chains were all read from a single sample in a study of tumor and adjacent non-tumor tissue in lung cancer (dated by TCRdb to between 2018 and 2020). Bulk unsorted tissue served as the source for RNA extraction, and RNA quality was assessed using a NanoDrop ND-1000 and an Agilent 2100. The protocol used for the library was multiplex PCR. The instrument was an Illumina HiSeq 2500. Following protocols modified from ARM-PCR, the researchers constructed TCRbeta libraries through three rounds of nested PCR with primers (Table S4). TCRdb applied fastp at Q25 and MiXCR to the public reads, then kept only in-frame beta chains. Every entry covers one CDR3 protein and lists the most common genes and DNA from its rows. This sample holds 55,000 to 75,000 distinct CDR3 sequences; 55% to 75% were observed only once. 20% to 25% of the sample is in the top ten clones. The sample was lung tumor tissue. These receptors were obtained from a middle-aged man with non-small cell lung cancer.

Points on this clonotype: Its ends do not fully match the called genes, so a read error is possible. CDR3 region: CANLAGARTGEPSF. CDR3 nucleotides: TGTGCCAATCTAGCGGGAGCCCGCACCGGGGAGCCGTCTTTT. The rearrangement uses TRBV6-1 and TRBJ2-2, with 10 bases that match TRBD2. The CDR3 has 14 residues. Germline V gene sequence: CDR1 MNHNS, CDR2 SASEGT.

This clonotype was counted many times. The rearrangement joins TRBV6-1 to TRBJ2-7; 8 bases match TRBD2. Germline-derived CDR1 and CDR2 are MNHNS and SASEGT. CDR3 size: 14 residues. V dropped 8 bases and J dropped 3; count of bases not matched to a gene: 9. The DNA of the CDR3 is TGTGCCAGCCCACCTCGGGAGGGAAGCTACGAGCAGTACTTC. Translation: CASPPREGSYEQYF.

At least ten counts were recorded for this clonotype. This sequence joins TRBV11-2 and TRBJ2-7; 7 positions agree with TRBD2. Trimming cost V 2 bases and J 3 bases; bases outside gene matches: 4. This CDR3 contains 14 residues. Germline V gives CDR1 SGHAT, CDR2 FQNNGV. The CDR3 nucleotides read TGTGCCAGCAGCTTAAATCCTAGCGGCTACGAGCAGTACTTC. Translated, it gives CASSLNPSGYEQYF.

This clonotype occurred a few times. A read error may produce the germline difference seen at one junction end. This rearrangement joins TRBV20-1 to TRBJ2-1; the D gene is possibly TRBD2 (6 bases). Germline assignment: CDR1 DFQATT and CDR2 SNEGSKA (reference sequence). CDR3 length equals 14 residues. The CDR3 here is CSASLAALYNEQSF. DNA of the CDR3: TGCAGTGCTAGTTTAGCGGCTCTCTACAATGAGCAGTCCTTC.

This clonotype was counted once. A read error may explain this, as a much larger clone is one base away. This chain uses TRBV12-3 or TRBV12-4 with TRBJ2-5; maybe TRBD2 (8 bases). The CDR3 spans 14 residues. The DNA for the CDR3 is TGTGCCAGCGGTTTTAGCGGGACAGAAGAGACCCAGTACTTC. This encodes CASGFSGTEETQYF.

The rearrangement joins TRBV10-3 to TRBJ2-7, with unresolved D. The CDR3 has 18 residues. Germline CDR1 ENHRY, CDR2 SYGVKD. V gave up 5 bases and J gave up 2 bases, with 25 bases separating them. CDR3 in amino acids: CAISNLVTQGRLPYEQYF. CDR3 sequence (DNA): TGTGCCATCAGTAACCTCGTGACTCAAGGTCGATTACCCTACGAGCAGTACTTC.

This clonotype was detected ten times or more. The V and J genes are TRBV6-6 and TRBJ2-7; 11 nucleotides line up with TRBD1. The V and J ends lost 5 bases and 4 bases, in that order; junction bases with no gene match: 7. Germline V gene data show CDR1 as MNHNY and CDR2 as SVGAGI (reference sequence). The CDR3 runs 15 residues. CDR3 DNA: TGTGCCAGCAGTAAAGGGACAGGGGGAAAGTACGAGCAGTACTTC. As protein: CASSKGTGGKYEQYF.

The sample holds many counts of this clonotype. This rearrangement joins TRBV14 to TRBJ2-5, with 9 positions matching TRBD1. The junction had 11 bases not matched to a gene; V was cut back by 4 bases and J by 5 bases. The CDR3 covers 16 residues. Germline V gene data show CDR1 as SGHDN and CDR2 as FVKESK. This CDR3 is CASSPVTGGIGETQYF. DNA of the CDR3: TGTGCCAGCAGCCCTGTGACAGGGGGGATCGGGGAGACCCAGTACTTC.